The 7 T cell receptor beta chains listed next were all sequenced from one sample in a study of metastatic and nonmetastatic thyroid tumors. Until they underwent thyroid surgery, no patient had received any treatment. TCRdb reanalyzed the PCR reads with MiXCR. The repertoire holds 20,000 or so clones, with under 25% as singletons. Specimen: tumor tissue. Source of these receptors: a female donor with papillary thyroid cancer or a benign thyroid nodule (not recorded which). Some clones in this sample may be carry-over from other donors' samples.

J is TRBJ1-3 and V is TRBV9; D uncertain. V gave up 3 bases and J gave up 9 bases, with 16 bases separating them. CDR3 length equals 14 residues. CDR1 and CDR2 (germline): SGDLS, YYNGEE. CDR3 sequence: CASSETSGVPTIYF. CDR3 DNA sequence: TGTGCCAGCAGCGAGACCTCCGGGGTCCCCACCATATATTTT.

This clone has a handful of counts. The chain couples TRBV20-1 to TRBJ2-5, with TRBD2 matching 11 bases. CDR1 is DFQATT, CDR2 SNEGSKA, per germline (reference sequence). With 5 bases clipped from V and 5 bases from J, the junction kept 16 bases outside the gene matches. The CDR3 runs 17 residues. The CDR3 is CSAAIAGGPLTGETQYF. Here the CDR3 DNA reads TGCAGTGCTGCGATAGCGGGAGGGCCTCTTACCGGGGAGACCCAGTACTTC.

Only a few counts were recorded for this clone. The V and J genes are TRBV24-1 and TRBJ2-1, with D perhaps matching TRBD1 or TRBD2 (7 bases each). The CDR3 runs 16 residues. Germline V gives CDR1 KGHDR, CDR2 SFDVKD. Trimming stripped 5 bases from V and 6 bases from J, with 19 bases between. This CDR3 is CATSGRGDRPSNEQFF. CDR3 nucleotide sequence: TGTGCCACCAGTGGTCGGGGGGACAGACCTTCCAATGAGCAGTTCTTC.

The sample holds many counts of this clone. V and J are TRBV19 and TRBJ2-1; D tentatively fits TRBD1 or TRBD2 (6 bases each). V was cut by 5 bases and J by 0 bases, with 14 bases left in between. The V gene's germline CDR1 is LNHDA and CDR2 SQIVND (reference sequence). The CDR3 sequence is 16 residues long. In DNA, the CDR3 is TGTGCCAGTAGTGTGGGGGGCATAAGCTCCTACAATGAGCAGTTCTTC. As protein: CASSVGGISSYNEQFF.

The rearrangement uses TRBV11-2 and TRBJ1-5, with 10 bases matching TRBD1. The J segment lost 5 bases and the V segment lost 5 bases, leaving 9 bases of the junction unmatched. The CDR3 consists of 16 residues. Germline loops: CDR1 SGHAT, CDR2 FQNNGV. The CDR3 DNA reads TGTGCCAGCAGCCCCCGGACAGGGGGAATTGATCAGCCCCAGCATTTT. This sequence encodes CASSPRTGGIDQPQHF.

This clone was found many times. The CDR3 loop is CASSPQGRGNEKLFF. The CDR3 DNA follows: TGTGCCAGCTCACCCCAGGGACGGGGGAATGAAAAACTGTTTTTT. This chain links TRBV18 with TRBJ1-4; the D gene is possibly TRBD1 (5 bases). Germline CDR1 reads KGHSH; CDR2 reads LQKENI. The V end lost 3 bases, the J end lost 5 bases, and 13 bases lay between the germline ends. This CDR3 has 15 amino acids.

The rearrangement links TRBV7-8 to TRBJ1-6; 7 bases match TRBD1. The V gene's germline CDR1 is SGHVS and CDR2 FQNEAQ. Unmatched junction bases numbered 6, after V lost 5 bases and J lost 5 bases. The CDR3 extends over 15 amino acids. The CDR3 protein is CASSPRDRDNSPLHF. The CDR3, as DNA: TGTGCCAGCAGCCCCCGGGACAGAGATAATTCACCCCTCCACTTT. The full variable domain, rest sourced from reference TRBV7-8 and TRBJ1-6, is GAGVSQSPRYKVAKRGQDVALRCDPISGHVSLFWYQQALGQGPEFLTYFQNEAQLDKSGLPSDRFFAERPEGSVSTLKIQRTQQEDSAVYLCASSPRDRDNSPLHFGNGTRLTVT.